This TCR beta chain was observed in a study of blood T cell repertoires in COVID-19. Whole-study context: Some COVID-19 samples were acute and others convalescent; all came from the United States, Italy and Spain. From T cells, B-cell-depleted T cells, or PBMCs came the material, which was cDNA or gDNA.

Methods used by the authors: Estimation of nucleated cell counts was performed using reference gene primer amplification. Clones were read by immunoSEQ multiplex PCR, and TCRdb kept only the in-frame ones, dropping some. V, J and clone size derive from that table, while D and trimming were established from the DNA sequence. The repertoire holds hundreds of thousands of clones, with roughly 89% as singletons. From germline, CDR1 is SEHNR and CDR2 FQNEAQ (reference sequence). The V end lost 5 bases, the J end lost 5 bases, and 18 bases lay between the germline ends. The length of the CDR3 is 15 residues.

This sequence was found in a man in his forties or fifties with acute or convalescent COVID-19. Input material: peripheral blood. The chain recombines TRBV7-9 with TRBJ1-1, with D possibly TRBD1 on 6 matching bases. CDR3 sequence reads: CASSLGGGWETEAFF. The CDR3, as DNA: TGTGCCAGCAGCCTAGGAGGGGGATGGGAAACTGAAGCTTTCTTT.